This passage covers 20 T cell receptor beta chains from one sample sequenced in a study of beta chain features in type 1 diabetes. The study's findings and limits: The study found moderately but significantly shorter TCRB CDR3s in all four CD4+ subsets of Type 1 diabetes patients.

Expressed TCRB transcripts were sequenced because the entire RNA isolate underwent reverse transcription. Clones were read by immunoSEQ multiplex PCR, and TCRdb kept only the in-frame ones, dropping some. The sample holds a few hundred thousand clones; approximately 25% are singletons and the top ten take about 0.012%. These receptors' targets are unknown. The sample was naive CD4+ T cells from blood. The receptors come from a woman under 40 with type 1 diabetes.

This clone came up a few times. The chain carries TRBV11-2 and TRBJ2-3, with 12 positions matching TRBD2. Germline CDR1 is SGHAT and CDR2 is FQNNGV. Trimming at V came to 4 bases and at J to 7 bases, leaving 9 bases not matched to a gene. The length of the CDR3 is 16 residues. This chain's CDR3 is CASSSLTSGSFNTQYF. CDR3 coding DNA: TGTGCCAGCAGCTCCCTGACTAGCGGGAGTTTCAATACGCAGTATTTT.

This clone was detected a few times. The chain uses TRBV6-5 and TRBJ2-7; tentative D call: TRBD2 (6 bases). The V gene lost 2 bases and the J gene lost 3 bases, with 14 bases spanning the gap. CDR1 MNHEY and CDR2 SVGAGI come from the germline V gene. The CDR3 length is 15 residues. The CDR3 DNA is TGTGCCAGCAGTTACAGGGTGGGACTTCTCTACGAGCAGTACTTC. Its translation is CASSYRVGLLYEQYF.

This clone was counted only a few times. One end of the junction is discordant with germline, which a read error may explain. At the DNA level, this CDR3 is encoded by other sequences in the same sample as well. The rearrangement links TRBV25-1 to TRBJ2-7; 10 bases align to TRBD1. The CDR3 runs to 14 residues. CDR1 and CDR2 from the germline V gene are MGHDK and SYGVNS. The CDR3 DNA is TGTGCCACCAGTACCGGGACAGGGGTCTACGAGCAGTACTTC. It encodes CATSTGTGVYEQYF.

This chain joins TRBV7-9 and TRBJ2-3, with D possibly matching TRBD2 (5 bases). Germline V gene sequence: CDR1 SEHNR, CDR2 FQNEAQ (reference sequence). This CDR3 region has 16 residues. V was clipped by 2 bases and J by 2 bases, with 14 bases between them. CDR3 residues: CASSLSLATDTDTQYF. In nucleotides, the CDR3 is TGTGCCAGCAGCTTAAGTCTAGCAACGGACACAGATACGCAGTATTTT.

This clone has just a few counts. This sequence joins TRBV4-1 and TRBJ2-2; 9 bases line up with TRBD2. The germline gives CDR1 MGHRA, CDR2 YSYEKL. The trim removed 5 bases at V and 1 base at J, leaving 5 bases unmatched. CDR3 length equals 16 residues. DNA for the CDR3: TGCGCCAGCAGCGAAATGACTAGCGGGAACACCGGGGAGCTGTTTTTT. Encoded protein: CASSEMTSGNTGELFF.

This clone came up a few times. The chain couples TRBV29-1 to TRBJ2-7; 9 bases fit TRBD1. Germline V CDR1 and CDR2: SQVTM, ANQGSEA. V gave up 1 base and J gave up 4 bases; unmatched junction bases: 8. The CDR3 is 15 amino acids. CDR3 in amino acids: CSVEGAGQGPYEQYF. The CDR3 bases are TGCAGCGTTGAAGGGGCAGGACAGGGGCCGTACGAGCAGTACTTC.

A few counts support this clone. V usage is TRBV18 and J usage is TRBJ2-3; maybe TRBD2 (5 bases). This CDR3 spans 17 amino acids. The germline V gene has CDR1 KGHSH and CDR2 LQKENI. The V gene lost 4 bases and the J gene lost 2 bases, with 19 bases spanning the gap. The CDR3 sequence is CASSLLTGSGLTDTQYF. The CDR3 bases are TGTGCCAGCTCACTACTCACGGGATCCGGGCTCACAGATACGCAGTATTTT. Full variable domain (outside the CDR3, taken from reference TRBV18 and TRBJ2-3): NAGVMQNPRHLVRRRGQEARLRCSPMKGHSHVYWYRQLPEEGLKFMVYLQKENIIDESGMPKERFSAEFPKEGPSILRIQQVVRGDSAAYFCASSLLTGSGLTDTQYFGPGTRLTVL.

The V call is TRBV19, the J call TRBJ2-3; 10 positions match TRBD2. The CDR3 is 15 amino acids. Germline V gene sequence: CDR1 LNHDA, CDR2 SQIVND (reference sequence). Germline trimming cut 6 bases from V and 6 bases from J; bases unmatched to any gene: 9. CDR3 sequence: CASRLAGASLDTQYF. The CDR3 coding sequence is TGTGCCAGTAGGCTAGCGGGAGCGTCGTTGGATACGCAGTATTTT.

V usage is TRBV2 and J usage is TRBJ2-1; a weak D match, TRBD1 (6 bases). This CDR3 region has 15 residues. Germline values: CDR1 SNHLY, CDR2 FYNNEI. V dropped 2 bases and J dropped 9 bases, with 17 bases sitting between them. CDR3 coding DNA: TGTGCCAGCAGTGAACAGGGGTTCGCGGGTAGTGAGCAGTTCTTC. Translating it yields CASSEQGFAGSEQFF.

This sequence joins TRBV5-1 and TRBJ2-3; TRBD1 matches at 8 bases. J gave up 6 bases and V 0 bases, and 6 bases lay outside the gene matches. The CDR3 sequence is 15 residues long. Germline V CDR1 and CDR2: SGHRS, YFSETQ. The CDR3: CASSLAGQGVDTQYF. The CDR3 DNA reads as TGCGCCAGCAGCTTGGCCGGACAGGGCGTGGATACGCAGTATTTT.

There are a few counts of this clone. CDR3 in DNA: TGTGCCAGCAGTCGGAGGACAGGGGTACCTGGCGAGCAGTACTTC. Encoded protein: CASSRRTGVPGEQYF. The chain carries TRBV7-9 and TRBJ2-7, with 9 bases lining up with TRBD1. V lost 6 bases to trimming and J lost 6 bases; unmatched junction nucleotides: 12. The CDR3 has 15 residues. The germline CDR1 and CDR2 sequences are SEHNR and FQNEAQ (reference sequence).

This sequence joins TRBV25-1 and TRBJ1-1; D possibly corresponds to TRBD1 (6 bases). This CDR3 contains 15 residues. Trimming took 8 bases from V and 4 from J, leaving 20 bases between them. The germline V gene encodes CDR1 MGHDK and CDR2 SYGVNS. The CDR3 nucleotides are TGTGCCAGCCTCGAAGTGGAGGGGGGGCTCACTGAAGCTTTCTTT. Translation: CASLEVEGGLTEAFF.

The J gene is TRBJ1-5, the V gene TRBV30; D perhaps matches TRBD1 (5 bases). The ends were cut back, 5 bases at V and 11 bases at J, with 16 bases in the middle. Per germline, CDR1 GTSNPN and CDR2 SVGIG (reference sequence). There are 12 residues in the CDR3. DNA of the CDR3: TGTGCCTGGGGACCGGTCGGGGGAGCCCAGCATTTT. This encodes CAWGPVGGAQHF.

The chain links TRBV5-1 to TRBJ2-2, with TRBD1 matching over 7 bases. The CDR3 has 15 amino acids. V was clipped by 4 bases and J by 7 bases; unmatched bases: 10. Germline CDR1 SGHRS, CDR2 YFSETQ. The CDR3 coding sequence is TGCGCCAGCAGCCCGACAACAGGGGCGGGCGGGGAGCTGTTTTTT. Encoded protein: CASSPTTGAGGELFF. Filled out from reference TRBV5-1 and TRBJ2-2, the complete variable domain reads KAGVTQTPRYLIKTRGQQVTLSCSPISGHRSVSWYQQTPGQGLQFLFEYFSETQRNKGNFPGRFSGRQFSNSRSEMNVSTLELGDSALYLCASSPTTGAGGELFFGEGSRLTVL.

The rearrangement joins TRBV29-1 to TRBJ1-1; 7 bases are shared with TRBD1. V shed 7 bases, J shed 0 bases, and the junction held 5 bases outside the gene matches. CDR3 length: 13 residues. CDR1 is SQVTM and CDR2 is ANQGSEA in the germline V gene. The CDR3 loop reads CSGETGLNTEAFF. The CDR3 nucleotides read TGCAGCGGGGAGACAGGGTTGAACACTGAAGCTTTCTTT.

This clone was seen more than once but under ten times. The V gene is TRBV5-1, the J gene TRBJ2-1; TRBD2 matches 11 bases. J lost 4 bases, V lost 3 bases, and 3 bases had no gene match. The germline CDR1 and CDR2 sequences are SGHRS and YFSETQ. The CDR3 length is 15 residues. Here the CDR3 reads CASSSLAGAYNEQFF. For the CDR3, the DNA is TGCGCCAGCAGCTCACTAGCGGGGGCATACAATGAGCAGTTCTTC.

This clone was found a few times. V gene TRBV4-1 combines with J gene TRBJ2-7, with 8 bases aligning to TRBD2. The CDR3 runs 15 residues. V dropped 3 bases and J dropped 4; count of bases not matched to a gene: 8. From germline, CDR1 is MGHRA and CDR2 YSYEKL. The CDR3 coding sequence is TGCGCCAGCAGCCATCCTCCGGGACTAGTTTACGAGCAGTACTTC. Protein sequence: CASSHPPGLVYEQYF.

This clone has a handful of counts. J is TRBJ2-2 and V is TRBV6-5; 8 bases agree with TRBD1. Germline assignment: CDR1 MNHEY and CDR2 SVGAGI. There are 13 residues in the CDR3. With 1 base clipped from V and 10 bases from J, the junction kept 2 bases outside the gene matches. This CDR3 is CASSYLDREELFF. In DNA form, the CDR3 reads TGTGCCAGCAGTTACTTGGACAGGGAGGAGCTGTTTTTT.

A word on this clone: In the same sample, other DNA sequences code for this CDR3. The V call is TRBV9, the J call TRBJ2-6, with a possible D match to TRBD2 (5 bases). CDR3 length: 15 amino acids. Germline CDR1 is SGDLS and CDR2 is YYNGEE. Trimming pared 0 bases from V and 2 bases from J, leaving 6 bases between. Written as DNA, the CDR3 is TGTGCCAGCAGCGTAGCCGGGGCTGGGGCCAACGTCCTGACTTTC. It yields the protein CASSVAGAGANVLTF.

This clone was found a few times. The CDR3 region is CASSPAKGADYGYTF. DNA for the CDR3: TGTGCCAGCAGCCCTGCGAAGGGGGCCGACTATGGCTACACCTTC. V and J are TRBV5-6 and TRBJ1-2; 7 bases align to TRBD1. This CDR3 region has 15 residues. J lost 3 bases, V lost 4 bases, and 9 bases had no gene match. Germline V gives CDR1 SGHDT, CDR2 YYEEEE.